This TCR beta chain was observed in a study of metastatic and nonmetastatic thyroid tumors. Study as a whole: Peripheral blood and tumor or nodule samples from malignant and benign thyroid patients were compared. General observations from the study: Significantly greater TCR beta diversity was reportedly found in malignant thyroid tumors than in benign nodules (in blood and tumor).

The V segment lost 5 bases and the J segment 1 base; nucleotides outside the gene matches: 5. The CDR3 is made up of 16 amino acids. The V gene's germline CDR1 is SEHNR and CDR2 FQNEAQ (reference sequence). Authors' analysis steps: It was from CDR3 differences across clinicopathological groups that a distant-metastasis classifier for papillary thyroid cancer was built. TCRdb re-called clones via MiXCR from the PCR reads. Clone size and V and J calls follow TCRdb, not the original study. The data contain around 26,000 clones, approximately 20% of them singletons. Prior to thyroid surgery, none of the patients had received any treatment. In this sample, this clone turned up many times. Its antigen is as yet unknown.

Material: blood. This clonotype was obtained from a male donor with papillary thyroid cancer or a benign thyroid nodule (not recorded which). Some clones in this sample may be carry-over from other donors' samples. The chain employs TRBV7-9 and TRBJ2-5; 12 positions match TRBD2. CDR3: CASSPGLAGTQETQYF. The CDR3 DNA is TGTGCCAGCAGCCCAGGACTAGCGGGGACCCAAGAGACCCAGTACTTC. The full variable domain, completed using reference TRBV7-9 and TRBJ2-5, is DTGVSQNPRHKITKRGQNVTFRCDPISEHNRLYWYRQTLGQGPEFLTYFQNEAQLEKSRLLSDRFSAERPKGSFSTLEIQRTEQGDSAMYLCASSPGLAGTQETQYFGPGTRLLVL.